Listed below are T cell receptor beta chains from one sample, sequenced in a study. TCRdb reprocessed the 5' RACE reads with MiXCR, giving one entry per CDR3 protein. The table lists about 54,000 distinct CDR3 sequences, more than 15% of them singletons, with approximately 2.3% in the top ten. Input material: naive CD4+ T cells sorted from blood. The receptors stem from a female donor with breast cancer. Both conserved end residues are part of each CDR3. The D gene is left open where the match is weak. For some rows the clone size is stated as once, few or many, or as a class when expanded; others skip it.

j_call clone_size v_call d_call cdr3_aa cdr3_nt
TRBJ2-4 . TRBV20-1 . CSASLVGELAKDIQYF TGCAGTGCTAGTCTTGTGGGGGAACTAGCCAAAGACATTCAGTACTTC
TRBJ2-5 many TRBV5-5 TRBD1 CASSLVGTGETQYF TGTGCCAGCAGCTTGGTTGGGACAGGGGAGACCCAGTACTTC
TRBJ2-1 . TRBV20-1 TRBD1 CSARTGQVNNEQFF TGCAGTGCTAGAACGGGACAGGTTAACAATGAGCAGTTCTTC
TRBJ1-6 . TRBV27 . CASTHGMGYNSPLHF TGTGCCAGCACCCATGGTATGGGGTACAATTCACCCCTCCACTTT
TRBJ1-1 . TRBV7-2 TRBD1 CASSPRTGAEAFF TGTGCCAGCAGCCCGAGAACAGGGGCTGAAGCTTTCTTT
TRBJ1-1 many TRBV6-5 . CASSRTENTEAFF TGTGCCAGCAGTCGGACGGAGAACACTGAAGCTTTCTTT
TRBJ1-6 few TRBV20-1 . CSARDVKVQAPLHF TGCAGTGCTAGGGATGTAAAGGTTCAAGCACCCCTCCACTTT
TRBJ2-5 . TRBV5-1 . CASSLTSTETQYF TGCGCCAGCAGCTTGACTAGCACAGAGACCCAGTACTTC
TRBJ2-7 . TRBV20-1 . CSAKTNRGSYEQYF TGCAGTGCTAAGACAAACCGGGGCTCCTACGAGCAGTACTTC
TRBJ1-2 . TRBV18 . CASSHRVAKDYGYTF TGTGCCAGCTCACACAGGGTTGCTAAGGACTATGGCTACACCTTC
TRBJ2-2 few TRBV3-1 . CASSQDVGTGELFF TGTGCCAGCAGCCAAGATGTTGGGACCGGGGAGCTGTTTTTT
TRBJ2-7 . TRBV7-2 . CASSPVGTDSYEQYF TGTGCCAGCAGCCCAGTGGGAACGGATTCCTACGAGCAGTACTTC
TRBJ2-7 . TRBV24-1 . CATSQGYEQYF TGTGCCACCAGTCAGGGCTACGAGCAGTACTTC
TRBJ2-7 many TRBV6-5 . CASNRGREQYF TGTGCCAGCAATAGGGGAAGGGAGCAGTACTTC
TRBJ2-5 many TRBV7-9 . CASSFWGGNQETQYF TGTGCCAGCAGCTTCTGGGGGGGCAATCAAGAGACCCAGTACTTC
TRBJ2-2 many TRBV10-3 . CAISESSPSGNLAGELFF TGTGCCATCAGTGAGTCGTCCCCAAGCGGCAATTTAGCCGGGGAGCTGTTTTTT
TRBJ2-5 . TRBV7-8 . CASSLTGPETQYF TGTGCCAGCAGCTTAACAGGTCCGGAGACCCAGTACTTC
TRBJ2-1 few TRBV20-1 TRBD2 CSATQTSASSYNEQFF TGCAGTGCTACTCAGACTAGCGCTAGCTCCTACAATGAGCAGTTCTTC
TRBJ2-1 . TRBV12-3/TRBV12-4 . CASMEMAGEQFF TGTGCCAGCATGGAGATGGCGGGTGAGCAGTTCTTC
TRBJ2-5 few TRBV20-1 TRBD2 CSPRLAGGLQETQYF TGCAGTCCTAGACTAGCGGGAGGTCTCCAAGAGACCCAGTACTTC
TRBJ2-5 few TRBV7-9 TRBD2 CASSFGLADGETQYF TGTGCCAGCAGCTTCGGACTAGCGGACGGGGAGACCCAATACTTC
TRBJ1-1 . TRBV9 . CASSVGQSSGGAFF TGTGCCAGCAGCGTTGGACAGTCTTCGGGTGGAGCTTTCTTT
TRBJ2-5 many TRBV5-1 TRBD1 CASSLTGALQETQYF TGCGCCAGCAGCTTGACAGGGGCCCTTCAAGAGACCCAGTACTTC
TRBJ1-1 few TRBV6-5 . CASSEHRGVTEAFF TGTGCCAGCAGTGAACACCGGGGGGTCACTGAAGCTTTCTTT
TRBJ1-1 many TRBV28 . CASSLSPPAEAFF TGTGCCAGCAGTTTATCTCCACCGGCGGAAGCTTTCTTT
TRBJ1-1 . TRBV5-1 . CASSRGRPYMEAFF TGTGCCAGCAGCCGGGGGAGACCGTACATGGAAGCTTTCTTT
TRBJ1-1 . TRBV5-1 TRBD1 CASSSDIRTGGKEAFF TGCGCCAGCAGCTCCGATATCAGGACAGGGGGGAAAGAAGCTTTCTTT
TRBJ1-6 . TRBV6-1 . CASSARPWGGSPLHF TGTGCCAGCAGTGCCCGACCGTGGGGCGGTTCACCCCTCCACTTT
TRBJ1-2 medium-sized TRBV4-1 . CASSQVLAEGYTF TGCGCCAGCAGCCAAGTTTTGGCAGAAGGCTACACCTTC
TRBJ2-7 . TRBV29-1 . CGVEWETQREQYF TGCGGCGTTGAATGGGAGACCCAGAGGGAGCAGTACTTC
TRBJ1-3 few TRBV12-3/TRBV12-4 . CASSLDTASGNTIYF TGTGCCAGCAGTTTAGACACCGCCTCTGGAAACACCATATATTTT
TRBJ2-2 . TRBV7-3 . CASSLTGEGTGELFF TGTGCCAGCAGCTTAACCGGAGAGGGGACCGGGGAGCTGTTTTTT
TRBJ1-5 . TRBV20-1 TRBD1 CSAPRQGAWNQPQHF TGCAGTGCACCTAGACAGGGGGCATGGAATCAGCCCCAGCATTTT
TRBJ1-1 . TRBV7-3 . CASSLVQGAEAFF TGTGCCAGCAGCTTAGTGCAGGGAGCTGAAGCTTTCTTT
TRBJ2-3 few TRBV6-5 . CASSEALGGGLTDTQYF TGTGCCAGCAGTGAAGCCCTAGGGGGGGGCCTCACAGATACGCAGTATTTT
TRBJ1-5 many TRBV5-5 . CASSLMLGVVRQPQHF TGTGCCAGCAGCTTGATGCTGGGGGTCGTTCGGCAGCCCCAGCATTTT
TRBJ2-3 many TRBV5-1 . CASQTSRRSTDTQYF TGCGCCAGTCAAACTTCTAGGCGGAGCACAGATACGCAGTATTTT
TRBJ1-2 many TRBV5-1 . CASSLDRGEDGYTF TGCGCCAGCAGCTTGGACCGGGGGGAGGATGGCTACACCTTC
TRBJ2-1 . TRBV12-3/TRBV12-4 TRBD2 CASSLGTSGRTSDEQFF TGTGCCAGCAGTTTAGGGACTAGCGGTCGGACGAGCGATGAGCAGTTCTTC
TRBJ2-3 . TRBV28 . CASRVGDPGDTQYF TGTGCCAGCCGCGTAGGGGACCCAGGGGATACGCAGTATTTT
TRBJ2-3 . TRBV2 TRBD2 CASSAEGLAGDTQYF TGTGCCAGCAGTGCAGAAGGACTAGCGGGAGATACGCAGTATTTT
TRBJ2-3 many TRBV3-1 . CASSQDLVGDTQYF TGTGCCAGCAGCCAAGACCTGGTCGGAGATACGCAGTATTTT
TRBJ1-2 . TRBV7-9 . CASSLGADGIYGYTF TGTGCCAGCAGCTTAGGGGCTGATGGCATCTATGGCTACACCTTC
TRBJ2-1 few TRBV15 . CATSRDLGPSSYNEQFF TGTGCCACCAGCAGAGATCTGGGCCCGAGCTCCTACAATGAGCAGTTCTTC
TRBJ2-3 few TRBV5-1 . CASSEHSGTDTQYF TGCGCCAGCAGTGAACATTCGGGTACAGATACGCAGTATTTT
TRBJ2-5 few TRBV7-2 . CASSVLGFTQETQYF TGTGCCAGCAGCGTCCTGGGATTCACTCAAGAGACCCAGTACTTC
TRBJ1-5 . TRBV5-1 . CASSRLPGSSNPPQHF TGCGCCAGCAGCAGGCTCCCAGGGAGCAGCAATCCGCCCCAGCATTTT
TRBJ2-1 . TRBV7-7 . CASSFSSVSEQFF TGTGCTAGCAGCTTCAGTTCAGTGAGTGAGCAGTTCTTC